The TCR beta chain described here comes from a study of blood T cells in healthy people across ages. Then a second PCR, running about 7 to 11 cycles, was carried out with a sample-barcoded 5' primer and a J-beta primer mix. Via MiXCR, TCRdb re-called the 5' RACE reads, giving one row per CDR3 protein. The profile shows around 1.5 million distinct CDR3 sequences, around two fifths of them singletons. V lost 4 bases, J lost 7 bases, and 17 bases lay in between. The CDR3 is 14 amino acids. Germline values: CDR1 SGHTA, CDR2 FQGNSA. In regard to this clonotype: The antigen remains unidentified.

Overall study results and limits: Significant beta diversity loss was already apparent by age about 39, declining roughly linearly.

The rearrangement uses TRBV7-2 and TRBJ2-7; tentatively, D is TRBD1 (6 bases). This receptor was taken from a woman aged 18-35 years in good health. The source material was blood. The CDR3 spells CASSWGLDAVEQYF. The CDR3 coding sequence is TGTGCCAGCAGCTGGGGGCTGGACGCCGTTGAGCAGTACTTC.